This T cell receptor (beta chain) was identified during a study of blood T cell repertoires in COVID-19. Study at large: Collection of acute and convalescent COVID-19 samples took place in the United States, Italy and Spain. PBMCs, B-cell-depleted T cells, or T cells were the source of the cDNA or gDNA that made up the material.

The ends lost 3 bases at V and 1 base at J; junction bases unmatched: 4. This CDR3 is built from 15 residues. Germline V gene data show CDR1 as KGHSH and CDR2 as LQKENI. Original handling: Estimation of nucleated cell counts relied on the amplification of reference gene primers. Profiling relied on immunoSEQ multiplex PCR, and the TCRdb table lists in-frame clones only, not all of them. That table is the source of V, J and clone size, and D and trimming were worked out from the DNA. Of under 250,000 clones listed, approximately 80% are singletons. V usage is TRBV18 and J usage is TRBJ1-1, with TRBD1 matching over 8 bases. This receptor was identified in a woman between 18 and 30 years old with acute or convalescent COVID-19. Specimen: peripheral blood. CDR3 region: CASSPTGQANTEAFF. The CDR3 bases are TGTGCCAGCTCACCTACGGGACAGGCGAACACTGAAGCTTTCTTT.